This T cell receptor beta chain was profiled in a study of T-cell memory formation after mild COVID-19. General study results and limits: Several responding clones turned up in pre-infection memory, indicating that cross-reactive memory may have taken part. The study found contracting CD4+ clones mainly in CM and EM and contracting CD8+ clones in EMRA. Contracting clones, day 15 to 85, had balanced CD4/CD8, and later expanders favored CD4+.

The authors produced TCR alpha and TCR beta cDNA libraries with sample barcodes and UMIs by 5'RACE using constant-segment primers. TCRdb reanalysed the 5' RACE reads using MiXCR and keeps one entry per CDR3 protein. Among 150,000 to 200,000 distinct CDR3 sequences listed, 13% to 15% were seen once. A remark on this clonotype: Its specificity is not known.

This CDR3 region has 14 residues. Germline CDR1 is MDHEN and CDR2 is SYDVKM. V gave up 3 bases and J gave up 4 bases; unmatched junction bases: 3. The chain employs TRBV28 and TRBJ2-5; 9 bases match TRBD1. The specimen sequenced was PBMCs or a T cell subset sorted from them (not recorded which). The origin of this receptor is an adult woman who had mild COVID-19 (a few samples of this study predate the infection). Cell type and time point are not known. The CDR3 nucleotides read TGTGCCAGCAGTTTCGGGACAGGGAGAGAGACCCAGTACTTC. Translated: CASSFGTGRETQYF.